Sequencing of this TCR beta chain was carried out in a study of Ad26.COV2.S vaccination and SARS-CoV-2 variants. In the study overall: The study gave Ad26.COV2.S intramuscularly, once or twice 56 days apart. Study findings and constraints: Overall T cell responses may have been underestimated by the analyses of TCR breadth and depth. Ad26.COV2.S recipients had broader spike-specific TCRs (P = 0.0014).

The treatment here: around 19 received Ad26.COV2.S at low or high dose, single or two shots; roughly 5 received placebo; per-sample allocation not given. After the first vaccine or placebo injection, samples were drawn on day 63. The individual, an adult aged 18-55 years, was a donor in Boston. The method was immunoSEQ multiplex PCR; TCRdb's version includes in-frame clones alone and lacks a portion of them. Found here are roughly 300,000 clones, around 89% of them singletons; the top ten hold just under 5%. About this clone itself: No antigen is known for it.

The length of the CDR3 is 15 residues. Germline loops: CDR1 LGHDT, CDR2 YNNKEL (reference sequence). V dropped 6 bases and J dropped 4; count of bases not matched to a gene: 8. V and J are TRBV3-1 (or the pseudogene TRBV3-2) and TRBJ1-1, with 10 nucleotides matching TRBD1. The sequence was collected from a person between 18 and 59 years old who received the Ad26.COV2.S COVID-19 vaccine or a placebo. The material was peripheral blood, obtained in a trial of Ad26.COV2.S vaccine versus placebo. Written as DNA, the CDR3 is TGTGCCAGCAGAGATCCGACAGGGGGCTTCACTGAAGCTTTCTTT. It codes for CASRDPTGGFTEAFF.